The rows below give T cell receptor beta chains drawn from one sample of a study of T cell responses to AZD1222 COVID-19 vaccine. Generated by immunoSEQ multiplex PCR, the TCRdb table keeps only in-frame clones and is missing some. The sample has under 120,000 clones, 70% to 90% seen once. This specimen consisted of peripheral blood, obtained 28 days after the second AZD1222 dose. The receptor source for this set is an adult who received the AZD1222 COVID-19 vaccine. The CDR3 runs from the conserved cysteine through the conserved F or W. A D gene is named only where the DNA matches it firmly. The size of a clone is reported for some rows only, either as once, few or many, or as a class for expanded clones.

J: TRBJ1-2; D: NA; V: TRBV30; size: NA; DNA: TGTGCCTGGAGTCCCCAGCACACCTTC; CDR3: CAWSPQHTF
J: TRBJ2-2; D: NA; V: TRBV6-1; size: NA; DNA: TGTGCCAGCAGTGAAGCAGGAGTGCTAGGGCTAGTAAGGGGCACCGGGGAGCTGTTTTTT; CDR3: CASSEAGVLGLVRGTGELFF
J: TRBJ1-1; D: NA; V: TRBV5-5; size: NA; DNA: TGTGCCAGCAGCTTGAATCAGGATTTGAAGATAACTGAAGCTTTCTTT; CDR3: CASSLNQDLKITEAFF
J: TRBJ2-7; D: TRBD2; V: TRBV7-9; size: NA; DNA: TGTGCCAGCAGCTCCGACTCTAGCGGAAAGGGCGCCTACGAGCAGTACTTC; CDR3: CASSSDSSGKGAYEQYF
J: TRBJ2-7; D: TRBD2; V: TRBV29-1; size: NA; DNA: TGCAGCGTCACAGCGGGAGGGCTTAACGAGCAGTACTTC; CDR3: CSVTAGGLNEQYF
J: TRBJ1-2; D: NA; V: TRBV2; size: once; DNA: TGTGCCAGCAGTGAAGAGGGGACGGTCAACTATGGCTACACCTTC; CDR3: CASSEEGTVNYGYTF
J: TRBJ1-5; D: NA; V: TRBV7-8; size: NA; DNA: TGTGCCAGCAGCTCGAGCGACGGGACAAATCAGCCCCAGCATTTT; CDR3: CASSSSDGTNQPQHF
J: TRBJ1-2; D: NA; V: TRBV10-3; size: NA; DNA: TGTGCCATCACAGAGGAGGGCGACTATGGCTACACCTTC; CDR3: CAITEEGDYGYTF
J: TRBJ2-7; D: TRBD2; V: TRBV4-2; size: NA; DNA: TGTGCCAGCAGCCAAGTCGGGACTAGCGGCTCAGGGGGGGAGCAGTACTTC; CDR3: CASSQVGTSGSGGEQYF
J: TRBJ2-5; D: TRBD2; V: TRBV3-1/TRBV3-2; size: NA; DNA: TGTGCCAGCAGCCCCGGACTAGCGGGGAAAGAGACCCAGTACTTC; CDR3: CASSPGLAGKETQYF
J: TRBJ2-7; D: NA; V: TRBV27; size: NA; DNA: TGTGCCAGCAGTTTCGTGGGAGAGTACGAGCAGTACTTC; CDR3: CASSFVGEYEQYF
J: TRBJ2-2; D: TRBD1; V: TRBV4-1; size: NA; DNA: TGCGCCAGCAGCCAGGGACAGGGGGCGGCGAACACCGGGGAGCTGTTTTTT; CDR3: CASSQGQGAANTGELFF
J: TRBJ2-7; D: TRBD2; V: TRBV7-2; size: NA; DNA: TGTGCCAGCAGCTTAGCGTATGGAGCGTCTAGCGGGAGGGCCAAAGAGCAGTACTTC; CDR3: CASSLAYGASSGRAKEQYF
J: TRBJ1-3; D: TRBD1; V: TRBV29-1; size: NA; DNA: TGCAGCGTTGAGATCCGACAGGGGCCTTCTGGAAACACCATATATTTT; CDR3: CSVEIRQGPSGNTIYF
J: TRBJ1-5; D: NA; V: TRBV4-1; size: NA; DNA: TGCGCCAGCAGCCAATTGCCTCAAACCCTAGGCAATCAGCCCCAGCATTTT; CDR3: CASSQLPQTLGNQPQHF
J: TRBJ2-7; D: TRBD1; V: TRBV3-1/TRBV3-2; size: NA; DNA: TGTGCCAGCAGCCAAGGGGACAGGGTGTACTACGAGCAGTACTTC; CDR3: CASSQGDRVYYEQYF
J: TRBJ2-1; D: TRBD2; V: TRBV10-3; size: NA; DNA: TGTGCCATTAGACTAGCTCCACCGAGAAATGAGCAGTTCTTC; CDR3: CAIRLAPPRNEQFF
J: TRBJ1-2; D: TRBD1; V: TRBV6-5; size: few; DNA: TGTGCCAGCAGCCCGACAGGGATCTATGGAGGCTACACCTTC; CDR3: CASSPTGIYGGYTF
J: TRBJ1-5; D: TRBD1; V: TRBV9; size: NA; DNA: TGTGCCAGCAGCGTAGGAGGGGGCGGTCAGCCCCAGCATTTT; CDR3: CASSVGGGGQPQHF
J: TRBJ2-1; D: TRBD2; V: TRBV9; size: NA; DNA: TGTGCCAGCAGCGTAAGGGGACTAGCGGCAAATGAGCAGTTCTTC; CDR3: CASSVRGLAANEQFF
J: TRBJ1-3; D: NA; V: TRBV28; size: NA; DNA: TGTGCCAGCAGTTCTTTCGGAAACACCATATATTTT; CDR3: CASSSFGNTIYF
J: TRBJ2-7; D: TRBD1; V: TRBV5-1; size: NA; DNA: TGCGCCAGCAGCCCAACAGGGGTTTCCGAGCAGTACTTC; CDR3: CASSPTGVSEQYF
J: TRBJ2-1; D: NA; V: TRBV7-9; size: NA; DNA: TGTGCCAGCAGCTTCGACGTTAACAATGAGCAGTTCTTC; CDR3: CASSFDVNNEQFF
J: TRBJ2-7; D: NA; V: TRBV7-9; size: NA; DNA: TGTGCCAGCAGCACAAGCTCCTACGAGCAGTACTTC; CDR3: CASSTSSYEQYF
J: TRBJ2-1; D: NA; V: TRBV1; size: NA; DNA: TGCACCAGCAGCCAAGATCTTATACGTCTCCGGGACAGCCCCCTCAATGAGCAGTTCTTC; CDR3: CTSSQDLIRLRDSPLNEQFF
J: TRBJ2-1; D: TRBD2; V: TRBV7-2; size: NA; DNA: TGTGCCAGCAGCTTAGTCCCCGGGAGGGCACCTTCCTACAATGAGCAGTTCTTC; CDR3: CASSLVPGRAPSYNEQFF
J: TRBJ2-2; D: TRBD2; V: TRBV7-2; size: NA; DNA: TGTGCCAGCAGCCCCGTTGGCGGGAGCGATACCGGGGAGCTGTTTTTT; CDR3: CASSPVGGSDTGELFF
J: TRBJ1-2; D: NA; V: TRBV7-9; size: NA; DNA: TGTGCCAGCAGCTCCGCCGTCCAGAACTATGGCTACACCTTC; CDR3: CASSSAVQNYGYTF
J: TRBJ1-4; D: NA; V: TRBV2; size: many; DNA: TGTGCCAGCAGTGAAGCGGCAGGGACATATGCAACTAATGAAAAACTGTTTTTT; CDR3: CASSEAAGTYATNEKLFF
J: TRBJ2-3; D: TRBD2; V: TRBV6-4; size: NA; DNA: TGTGCCAGCAGTGAGCTAGCGGGAGACACAGATACGCAGTATTTT; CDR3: CASSELAGDTDTQYF
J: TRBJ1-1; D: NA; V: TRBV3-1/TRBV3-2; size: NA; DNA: TGTGCCAGCAGCCAAGTTGAACAGACTGAAGCTTTCTTT; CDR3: CASSQVEQTEAFF
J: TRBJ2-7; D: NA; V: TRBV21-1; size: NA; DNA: TGTGCCAGCAGCAAAGGAAGAAGGGACAGCTTCCTCCTTTACGAGCAGTACTTC; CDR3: CASSKGRRDSFLLYEQYF
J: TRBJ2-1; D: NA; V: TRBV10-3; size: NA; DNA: TGTGCCATCAGTTCCGGTTACAATGAGCAGTTCTTC; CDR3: CAISSGYNEQFF
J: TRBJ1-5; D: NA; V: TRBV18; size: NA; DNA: TGTGCCAGCTCACCACGCCTAGAGACTCGAAATCAGCCCCAGCATTTT; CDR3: CASSPRLETRNQPQHF
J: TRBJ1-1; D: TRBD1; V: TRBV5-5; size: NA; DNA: TGTGCCAGCAGCCAAGGACAGGGGGCTTACACTGAAGCTTTCTTT; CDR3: CASSQGQGAYTEAFF
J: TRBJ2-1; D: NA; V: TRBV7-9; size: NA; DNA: TGTGCCAGCAGCTTGCCCAGGGTCTATGAGCAGTTCTTC; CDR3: CASSLPRVYEQFF
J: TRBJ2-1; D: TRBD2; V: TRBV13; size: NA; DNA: TGTGCCAGCAGCTTAGCCCTCCTAGCGGGAGGTGGGGAGCAGTTCTTC; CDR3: CASSLALLAGGGEQFF
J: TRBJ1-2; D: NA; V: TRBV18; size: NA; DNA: TGTGCCAGCTCACCCAGGGGAGGGGACTATGGCTACACCTTC; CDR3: CASSPRGGDYGYTF
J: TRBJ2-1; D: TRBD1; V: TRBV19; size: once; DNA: TGTGCCAGTAGTACGCCCGGGACAGGCTTCCTATCTGCGCAGTTCTTC; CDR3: CASSTPGTGFLSAQFF
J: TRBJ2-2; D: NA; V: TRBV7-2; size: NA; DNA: TGTGCCAGCAGCTTAGGTGGGAGGAACACCGGGGAGCTGTTTTTT; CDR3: CASSLGGRNTGELFF
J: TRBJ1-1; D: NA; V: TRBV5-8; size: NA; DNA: TGTGCCAGCAGCTTGTACAGCCTAAAGAACACTGAAGCTTTCTTT; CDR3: CASSLYSLKNTEAFF
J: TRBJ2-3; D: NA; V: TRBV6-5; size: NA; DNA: TGTGCCAGCAGCATCGGGGTCCGTGATACGCAGTATTTT; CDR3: CASSIGVRDTQYF
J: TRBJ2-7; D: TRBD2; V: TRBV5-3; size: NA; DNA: TGTGCCAGAAGCTTGGCCCCGGGACTAGCTGTTTCCTACGAGCAGTACTTC; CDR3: CARSLAPGLAVSYEQYF
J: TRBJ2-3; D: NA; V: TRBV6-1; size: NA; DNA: TGTGCCAGCAGTGAAATTGGGGGTGATACGCAGTATTTT; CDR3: CASSEIGGDTQYF
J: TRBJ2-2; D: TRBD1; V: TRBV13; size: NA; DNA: TGTGCCAGCAGCTTACGGCAGGGGGCCTTGGTGAAGACCGGGGAGCTGTTTTTT; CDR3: CASSLRQGALVKTGELFF
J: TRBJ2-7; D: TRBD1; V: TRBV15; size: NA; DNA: TGTGCCACCAGCAGGGACAGGAGCTCCTACGAGCAGTACTTC; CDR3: CATSRDRSSYEQYF
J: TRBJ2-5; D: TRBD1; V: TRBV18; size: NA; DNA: TGTGCCAGCTCTCACCGGGACAGTCAAGAGACCCAGTACTTC; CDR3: CASSHRDSQETQYF
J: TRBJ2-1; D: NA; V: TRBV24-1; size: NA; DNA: TGTGCCACCAGTGACTCGGGACTCTTAGAGCAGTTCTTC; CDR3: CATSDSGLLEQFF
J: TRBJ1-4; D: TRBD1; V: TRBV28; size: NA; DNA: TGTGCCACCTATGGACGGGACAGTCTTAATGAAAAACTGTTTTTT; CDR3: CATYGRDSLNEKLFF
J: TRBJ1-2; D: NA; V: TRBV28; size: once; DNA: TGTGCCAGCAGTTTAGGTCCCCTGGGACAATTCTATGGCTACACCTTC; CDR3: CASSLGPLGQFYGYTF
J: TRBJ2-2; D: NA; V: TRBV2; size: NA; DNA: TGTGCCAGCAGTGACTCTGGACATAACACCGGGGAGCTGTTTTTT; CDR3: CASSDSGHNTGELFF
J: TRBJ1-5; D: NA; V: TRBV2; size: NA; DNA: TGTGCCAGCAGCGAGTGGAGGCAGTATAGCAATCAGCCCCAGCATTTT; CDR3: CASSEWRQYSNQPQHF